This T cell receptor beta chain appears in the sequencing data of a study of prognosis after radiotherapy for stage I lung cancer. CDR3 of TCR beta was amplified from genomic DNA via a two-round multiplex PCR. Individual primers that were specific to each TRBV and TRBJ gene served in first-round PCR. TCRdb processed the multiplex PCR reads anew with MiXCR; each CDR3 protein has one entry. The table records around 30,000 distinct CDR3 sequences, under 35% of them present only once. Many counts were recorded for this clonotype. Trimming stripped 1 base from V and 3 bases from J, with 13 bases between. Per germline, CDR1 MNHNS and CDR2 SASEGT. This CDR3 is built from 15 residues.

The specimen comprised PBMCs, sampled before or after stereotactic body radiation therapy (not recorded which). This clonotype was obtained from a donor aged 50 or older with non-small cell lung cancer. V gene TRBV6-1 combines with J gene TRBJ2-7; D may be TRBD1 (7 bases). The CDR3: CASSEDPGGSYEQYF. As DNA, the CDR3 is TGTGCCAGCAGTGAAGACCCAGGGGGGAGCTACGAGCAGTACTTC.